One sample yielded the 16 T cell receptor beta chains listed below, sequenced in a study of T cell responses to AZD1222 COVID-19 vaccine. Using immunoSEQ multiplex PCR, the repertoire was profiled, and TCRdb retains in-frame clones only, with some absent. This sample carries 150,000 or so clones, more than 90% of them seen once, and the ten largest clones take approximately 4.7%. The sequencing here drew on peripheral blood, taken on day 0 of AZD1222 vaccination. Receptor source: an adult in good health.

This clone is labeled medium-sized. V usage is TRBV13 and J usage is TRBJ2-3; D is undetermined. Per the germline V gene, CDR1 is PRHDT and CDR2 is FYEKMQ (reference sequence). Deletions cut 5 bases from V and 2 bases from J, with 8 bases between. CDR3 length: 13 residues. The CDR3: CASSPPDTDTQYF. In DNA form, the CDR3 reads TGTGCCAGCAGCCCCCCAGACACAGATACGCAGTATTTT.

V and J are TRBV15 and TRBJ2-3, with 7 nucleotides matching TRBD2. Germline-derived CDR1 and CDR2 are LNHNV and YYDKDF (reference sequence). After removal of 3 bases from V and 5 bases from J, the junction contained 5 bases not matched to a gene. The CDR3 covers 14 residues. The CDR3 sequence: CATSRPGGQDTQYF. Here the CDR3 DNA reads TGTGCCACCAGCAGGCCGGGGGGTCAAGATACGCAGTATTTT.

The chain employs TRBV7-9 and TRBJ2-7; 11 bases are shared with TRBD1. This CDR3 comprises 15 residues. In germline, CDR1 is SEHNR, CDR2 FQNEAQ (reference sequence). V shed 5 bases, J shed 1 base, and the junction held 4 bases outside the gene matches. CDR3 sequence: CASSAGQGVSYEQYF. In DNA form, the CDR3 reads TGTGCCAGCAGCGCGGGACAGGGGGTGTCCTACGAGCAGTACTTC.

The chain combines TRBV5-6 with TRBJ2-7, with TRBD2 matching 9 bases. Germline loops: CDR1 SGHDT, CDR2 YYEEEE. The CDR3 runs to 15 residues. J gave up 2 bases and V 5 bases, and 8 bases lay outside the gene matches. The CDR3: CASSRLSGGTYEQYF. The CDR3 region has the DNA TGTGCCAGCAGTCGCCTTAGCGGGGGTACCTACGAGCAGTACTTC.

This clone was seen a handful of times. CDR3 in amino acids: CASSGKDRWNTEAFF. CDR3 bases: TGTGCCAGCAGCGGAAAAGACAGATGGAACACTGAAGCTTTCTTT. The chain has TRBV25-1 and TRBJ1-1, with a possible D match to TRBD1 (5 bases). The germline CDR1 and CDR2 sequences are MGHDK and SYGVNS. The CDR3 contains 15 residues. V was shortened by 6 bases and J by 1 base, with 15 bases between the two germline ends. Together with reference TRBV25-1 and TRBJ1-1, the CDR3 gives the full variable domain: EADIYQTPRYLVIGTGKKITLECSQTMGHDKMYWYQQDPGMELHLIHYSYGVNSTEKGDLSSESTVSRIRTEHFPLTLESARPSHTSQYLCASSGKDRWNTEAFFGQGTRLTVV.

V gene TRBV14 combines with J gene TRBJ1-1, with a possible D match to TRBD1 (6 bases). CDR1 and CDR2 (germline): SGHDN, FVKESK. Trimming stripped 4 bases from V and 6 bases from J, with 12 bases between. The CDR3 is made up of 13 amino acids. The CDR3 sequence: CASSRQVLAEAFF. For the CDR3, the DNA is TGTGCCAGCAGCCGACAGGTGCTGGCTGAAGCTTTCTTT. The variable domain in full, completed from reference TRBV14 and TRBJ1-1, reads EAGVTQFPSHSVIEKGQTVTLRCDPISGHDNLYWYRRVMGKEIKFLLHFVKESKQDESGMPNNRFLAERTGGTYSTLKVQPAELEDSGVYFCASSRQVLAEAFFGQGTRLTVV.

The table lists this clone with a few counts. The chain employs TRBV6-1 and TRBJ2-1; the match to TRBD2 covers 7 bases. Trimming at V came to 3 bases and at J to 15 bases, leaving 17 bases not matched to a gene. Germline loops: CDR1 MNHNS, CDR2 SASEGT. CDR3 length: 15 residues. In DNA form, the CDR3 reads TGTGCCAGCAGTGAGTTGACTAGCTGGAGAGATGATGCGTTCTTC. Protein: CASSELTSWRDDAFF.

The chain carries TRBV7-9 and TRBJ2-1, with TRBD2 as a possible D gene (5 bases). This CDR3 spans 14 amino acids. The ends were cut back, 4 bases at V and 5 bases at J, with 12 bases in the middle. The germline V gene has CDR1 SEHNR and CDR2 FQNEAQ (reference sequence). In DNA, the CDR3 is TGTGCCAGCAGCTACGTCGGGAATAACAATGAGCAGTTCTTC. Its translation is CASSYVGNNNEQFF.

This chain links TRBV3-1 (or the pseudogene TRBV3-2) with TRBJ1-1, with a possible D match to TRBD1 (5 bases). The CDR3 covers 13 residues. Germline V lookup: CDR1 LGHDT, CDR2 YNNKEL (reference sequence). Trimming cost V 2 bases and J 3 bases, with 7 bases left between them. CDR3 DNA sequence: TGTGCCAGCAGCCAACTAGGGGACACTGAAGCTTTCTTT. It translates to CASSQLGDTEAFF.

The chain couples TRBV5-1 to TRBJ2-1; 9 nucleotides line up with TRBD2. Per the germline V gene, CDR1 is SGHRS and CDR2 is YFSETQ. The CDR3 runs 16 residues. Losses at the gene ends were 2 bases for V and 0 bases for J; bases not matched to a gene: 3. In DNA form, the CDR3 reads TGCGCCAGCAGCTTTGTAGCGGGAGTCTCCTACAATGAGCAGTTCTTC. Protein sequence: CASSFVAGVSYNEQFF.

CDR3: CASTGSGANVLTF. In DNA form, the CDR3 reads TGTGCCAGCACTGGCTCTGGGGCCAACGTCCTGACTTTC. The chain uses TRBV28 and TRBJ2-6; no clear D. CDR3 length: 13 residues. Germline loops: CDR1 MDHEN, CDR2 SYDVKM. V dropped 7 bases and J dropped 0 bases, with 4 bases sitting between them.

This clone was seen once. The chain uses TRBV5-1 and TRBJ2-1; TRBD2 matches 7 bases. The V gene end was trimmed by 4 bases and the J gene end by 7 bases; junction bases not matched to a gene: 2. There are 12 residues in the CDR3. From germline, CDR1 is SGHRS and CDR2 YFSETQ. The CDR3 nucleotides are TGCGCCAGCAGCAATAGCGGGAATGAGCAGTTCTTC. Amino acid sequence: CASSNSGNEQFF.

CDR3 loop: CATDAGGELFF. CDR3 bases: TGTGCCACCGACGCAGGCGGGGAGCTGTTTTTT. The genes are TRBV10-3 and TRBJ2-2, with unresolved D. Trimming took 10 bases from V and 7 from J, leaving 10 bases between them. The CDR3 has 11 amino acids. CDR1 is ENHRY, CDR2 SYGVKD, per germline.

Written as DNA, the CDR3 is TGTGCCAGCAGTTACTCGGCCCAGGGGGTCACTGAAGCTTTCTTT. As protein: CASSYSAQGVTEAFF. V and J are TRBV6-5 and TRBJ1-1; 7 bases are shared with TRBD1. CDR3 length: 15 amino acids. Germline V gives CDR1 MNHEY, CDR2 SVGAGI. V lost 0 bases to trimming and J lost 4 bases; unmatched junction nucleotides: 5.

For the CDR3, the DNA is TGCGCCAGCAGCCATACTAGCGGGGAGGGAGAGACCCAGTACTTC. It encodes CASSHTSGEGETQYF. The chain has TRBV5-1 and TRBJ2-5; 10 bases are a match to TRBD2. In germline, CDR1 is SGHRS, CDR2 YFSETQ. The CDR3 is 15 residues long. Trimming removed 4 bases from V and 4 bases from J; junction bases left unmatched: 7.

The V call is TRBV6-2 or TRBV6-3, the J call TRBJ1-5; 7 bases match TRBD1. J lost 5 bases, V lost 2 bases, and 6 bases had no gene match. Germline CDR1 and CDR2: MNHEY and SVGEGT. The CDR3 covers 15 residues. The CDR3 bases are TGTGCCAGCAGTTACCCGGGACAGTTACATCAGCCCCAGCATTTT. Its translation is CASSYPGQLHQPQHF.